Each of the 19 T cell receptor beta chains below was sequenced from the same sample in a study of cytomegalovirus exposure and HLA in healthy donors. Vbeta (60) and Jbeta (13) primers were used in the PCR. Generated by immunoSEQ multiplex PCR, the TCRdb table keeps only in-frame clones and is missing some. The repertoire includes roughly 220,000 clones, roughly 80% of them detected once, and about 3.1% sits in the top ten. The sample was PBMCs. The receptor set was obtained from a man aged 30 to 39 in good health and CMV-seronegative.

V is TRBV7-2 and J is TRBJ1-2; D is uncertain. This CDR3 region has 13 residues. Trimming removed 5 bases from V and 4 bases from J, with 11 bases in between. Per the germline V gene, CDR1 is SGHTA and CDR2 is FQGNSA. The CDR3 DNA follows: TGTGCCAGCAGCCGATCCGAGGGCTATGGCTACACCTTC. As protein: CASSRSEGYGYTF.

The chain carries TRBV5-1 and TRBJ2-7, with 8 bases identical to TRBD1. With 4 bases clipped from V and 2 bases from J, the junction kept 8 bases outside the gene matches. Germline V gene data show CDR1 as SGHRS and CDR2 as YFSETQ. This CDR3 has 15 residues. In nucleotides, the CDR3 is TGCGCCAGCAGCCCGGGGACAGGCAAAACCTACGAGCAGTACTTC. Amino acids: CASSPGTGKTYEQYF. The entire variable domain, with the rest obtained from reference TRBV5-1 and TRBJ2-7, is as follows: KAGVTQTPRYLIKTRGQQVTLSCSPISGHRSVSWYQQTPGQGLQFLFEYFSETQRNKGNFPGRFSGRQFSNSRSEMNVSTLELGDSALYLCASSPGTGKTYEQYFGPGTRLTVT.

This rearrangement joins TRBV27 to TRBJ1-1, with D possibly being TRBD1 (5 bases). The germline V gene has CDR1 MNHEY and CDR2 SMNVEV (reference sequence). Trimming cost V 10 bases and J 1 base, with 13 bases left between them. The CDR3 is made up of 13 amino acids. The CDR3 here is CATWSGGNTEAFF. CDR3 bases: TGTGCCACCTGGTCGGGGGGGAACACTGAAGCTTTCTTT.

This chain uses TRBV18 with TRBJ1-2; TRBD1 aligns across 8 bases. After removal of 3 bases from V and 4 bases from J, the junction contained 7 bases not matched to a gene. Germline V gene sequence: CDR1 KGHSH, CDR2 LQKENI. The CDR3 totals 15 residues. CDR3 nucleotides: TGTGCCAGCTCACCCGATGGACAGGGCGCCTATGGCTACACCTTC. This sequence encodes CASSPDGQGAYGYTF.

In this sample, this clone turned up a few times. CDR3 region: CASIDSSPFSPLHF. CDR3 bases: TGTGCCAGCATCGACAGTTCCCCCTTTTCACCCCTCCACTTT. The gene calls are TRBV6-1 and TRBJ1-6; TRBD1 might be the D (5 bases). Germline V gene lookup returns CDR1 MNHNS and CDR2 SASEGT. The CDR3 totals 14 residues. Trimming shortened V by 7 bases and J by 9 bases, and 16 bases separated the two germline ends.

This chain connects TRBV19 to TRBJ1-6; 10 bases fit TRBD1. CDR3 length: 16 amino acids. V dropped 7 bases and J dropped 3; count of bases not matched to a gene: 6. CDR1 and CDR2 (germline): LNHDA, SQIVND (reference sequence). Here the CDR3 reads CASMARDRGYNSPLHF. CDR3 coding DNA: TGTGCCAGTATGGCTCGGGACAGGGGCTATAATTCACCCCTCCACTTT.

The V and J genes are TRBV5-6 and TRBJ1-1; D unresolved. The CDR3 totals 13 residues. Germline values: CDR1 SGHDT, CDR2 YYEEEE. V was shortened by 4 bases and J by 3 bases, with 10 bases between the two germline ends. CDR3 DNA: TGTGCCAGCAGCCGGCGGCCGCACACTGAAGCTTTCTTT. Translating it yields CASSRRPHTEAFF.

The chain employs TRBV5-8 and TRBJ2-7, with 7 bases identical to TRBD2. This CDR3 is built from 15 residues. Germline assignment: CDR1 SGHTS and CDR2 YDEGEE. Unmatched junction bases numbered 10, after V lost 4 bases and J lost 3 bases. The CDR3 nucleotides read TGTGCCAGCAGCGGTGGGACTACACCTAACTACGAGCAGTACTTC. As protein: CASSGGTTPNYEQYF. Together with reference TRBV5-8 and TRBJ2-7, the CDR3 gives the full variable domain: EAGVTQSPTHLIKTRGQQATLRCSPISGHTSVYWYQQALGLGLQFLLWYDEGEERNRGNFPPRFSGRQFPNYSSELNVNALELEDSALYLCASSGGTTPNYEQYFGPGTRLTVT.

The chain employs TRBV7-9 and TRBJ1-3; D not certain. The germline gives CDR1 SEHNR, CDR2 FQNEAQ (reference sequence). This CDR3 is 14 amino acids long. Deletions cut 3 bases from V and 0 bases from J, with 6 bases between. Here the CDR3 DNA reads TGTGCCAGCAGCTTTGGAGACTCTGGAAACACCATATATTTT. This translates into CASSFGDSGNTIYF.

The chain couples TRBV5-4 to TRBJ1-2; D remains unclear. V lost 2 bases and J lost 6, with 8 bases in between. Per germline, CDR1 SGHNT and CDR2 YYREEE (reference sequence). The CDR3 contains 12 residues. CDR3 DNA sequence: TGTGCCAGCAGCTTACACAGCAATGGCTACACCTTC. Translating it yields CASSLHSNGYTF. Filled out from reference TRBV5-4 and TRBJ1-2, the complete variable domain reads ETGVTQSPTHLIKTRGQQVTLRCSSQSGHNTVSWYQQALGQGPQFIFQYYREEENGRGNFPPRFSGLQFPNYSSELNVNALELDDSALYLCASSLHSNGYTFGSGTRLTVV.

This chain uses TRBV6-6 with TRBJ1-2; D might be TRBD1 (6 bases). The CDR3 consists of 16 residues. Germline assignment: CDR1 MNHNY and CDR2 SVGAGI (reference sequence). V was trimmed by 6 bases and J by 3 bases, leaving 20 bases between them. This CDR3 reads CASSPYYGGGDYGYTF. CDR3 DNA: TGTGCCAGCAGCCCCTATTACGGGGGGGGCGACTATGGCTACACCTTC.

This clone was counted a single time. The rearrangement uses TRBV27 and TRBJ2-2, with 7 bases matching TRBD1. The CDR3 consists of 16 residues. Germline V gene sequence: CDR1 MNHEY, CDR2 SMNVEV (reference sequence). V gave up 5 bases and J gave up 5 bases; unmatched junction bases: 11. CDR3 amino acids: CASSENRGRTTGELFF. The CDR3, as DNA: TGTGCCAGCAGTGAAAACAGGGGTCGAACTACCGGGGAGCTGTTTTTT.

This chain uses TRBV7-8 with TRBJ2-5, with 8 nucleotides matching TRBD2. The J call is in doubt because the DNA end fits TRBJ2-7 better. Germline loops: CDR1 SGHVS, CDR2 FQNEAQ. The CDR3 is made up of 14 amino acids. Written as DNA, the CDR3 is TGTGCCAGCAGCGCCGGGGGGGCTTCTTACGAGCAGTACTTC. Translated, it gives CASSAGGASYEQYF.

This chain connects TRBV6-1 to TRBJ1-2, with D perhaps matching TRBD1 (6 bases). Per germline, CDR1 MNHNS and CDR2 SASEGT. The CDR3 totals 16 residues. V was cut by 4 bases and J by 2 bases, with 17 bases left in between. The CDR3 loop reads CASSGHRVAFNYGYTF. The CDR3 DNA follows: TGTGCCAGCAGTGGTCACAGGGTGGCATTCAACTATGGCTACACCTTC.

This clone appeared a single time. This chain connects TRBV13 to TRBJ1-2, with D tentatively TRBD1 (6 bases). Germline-derived CDR1 and CDR2 are PRHDT and FYEKMQ (reference sequence). The CDR3 loop spans 13 amino acids. Trimming removed 0 bases from V and 7 bases from J, with 9 bases in between. The CDR3 nucleotides are TGTGCCAGCAGCTTAGGAGGGGGAGTTGGCTACACCTTC. The encoded protein is CASSLGGGVGYTF.

The rearrangement joins TRBV11-2 to TRBJ2-5; 8 nucleotides line up with TRBD2. Germline V gene data show CDR1 as SGHAT and CDR2 as FQNNGV. Trimming at V came to 1 base and at J to 2 bases, leaving 6 bases not matched to a gene. This CDR3 comprises 16 residues. CDR3 sequence: CASSLGPAGAQETQYF. The CDR3 DNA reads as TGTGCCAGCAGCTTAGGTCCAGCGGGGGCTCAAGAGACCCAGTACTTC.

The chain is built from TRBV5-8 and TRBJ1-3; D gene unclear. The CDR3 is 14 residues long. CDR1 is SGHTS and CDR2 is YDEGEE in the germline V gene. The V and J ends lost 4 bases and 0 bases respectively, with 8 bases between them. Written as DNA, the CDR3 is TGTGCCAGCAGCACGTCCTACTCTGGAAACACCATATATTTT. Its translation: CASSTSYSGNTIYF.

V gene TRBV28 combines with J gene TRBJ2-5; the D gene is possibly TRBD1 (6 bases). The CDR3 totals 14 residues. Trimming removed 2 bases from V and 5 bases from J, with 12 bases in between. The germline gives CDR1 MDHEN, CDR2 SYDVKM. CDR3 DNA: TGTGCCAGCAGTTTAGACAGGCGCAGGGAGACCCAGTACTTC. Translating gives CASSLDRRRETQYF.

The sample holds one count of this clone. This chain uses TRBV4-1 with TRBJ1-6; TRBD1 aligns across 9 bases. Losses at the gene ends were 0 bases for V and 0 bases for J; bases not matched to a gene: 6. Germline CDR1 MGHRA, CDR2 YSYEKL. This CDR3 region has 19 residues. The CDR3 nucleotides are TGCGCCAGCAGCCAAGATGTGGACAGGGGCCTCTCCTATAATTCACCCCTCCACTTT. Translated, it gives CASSQDVDRGLSYNSPLHF.